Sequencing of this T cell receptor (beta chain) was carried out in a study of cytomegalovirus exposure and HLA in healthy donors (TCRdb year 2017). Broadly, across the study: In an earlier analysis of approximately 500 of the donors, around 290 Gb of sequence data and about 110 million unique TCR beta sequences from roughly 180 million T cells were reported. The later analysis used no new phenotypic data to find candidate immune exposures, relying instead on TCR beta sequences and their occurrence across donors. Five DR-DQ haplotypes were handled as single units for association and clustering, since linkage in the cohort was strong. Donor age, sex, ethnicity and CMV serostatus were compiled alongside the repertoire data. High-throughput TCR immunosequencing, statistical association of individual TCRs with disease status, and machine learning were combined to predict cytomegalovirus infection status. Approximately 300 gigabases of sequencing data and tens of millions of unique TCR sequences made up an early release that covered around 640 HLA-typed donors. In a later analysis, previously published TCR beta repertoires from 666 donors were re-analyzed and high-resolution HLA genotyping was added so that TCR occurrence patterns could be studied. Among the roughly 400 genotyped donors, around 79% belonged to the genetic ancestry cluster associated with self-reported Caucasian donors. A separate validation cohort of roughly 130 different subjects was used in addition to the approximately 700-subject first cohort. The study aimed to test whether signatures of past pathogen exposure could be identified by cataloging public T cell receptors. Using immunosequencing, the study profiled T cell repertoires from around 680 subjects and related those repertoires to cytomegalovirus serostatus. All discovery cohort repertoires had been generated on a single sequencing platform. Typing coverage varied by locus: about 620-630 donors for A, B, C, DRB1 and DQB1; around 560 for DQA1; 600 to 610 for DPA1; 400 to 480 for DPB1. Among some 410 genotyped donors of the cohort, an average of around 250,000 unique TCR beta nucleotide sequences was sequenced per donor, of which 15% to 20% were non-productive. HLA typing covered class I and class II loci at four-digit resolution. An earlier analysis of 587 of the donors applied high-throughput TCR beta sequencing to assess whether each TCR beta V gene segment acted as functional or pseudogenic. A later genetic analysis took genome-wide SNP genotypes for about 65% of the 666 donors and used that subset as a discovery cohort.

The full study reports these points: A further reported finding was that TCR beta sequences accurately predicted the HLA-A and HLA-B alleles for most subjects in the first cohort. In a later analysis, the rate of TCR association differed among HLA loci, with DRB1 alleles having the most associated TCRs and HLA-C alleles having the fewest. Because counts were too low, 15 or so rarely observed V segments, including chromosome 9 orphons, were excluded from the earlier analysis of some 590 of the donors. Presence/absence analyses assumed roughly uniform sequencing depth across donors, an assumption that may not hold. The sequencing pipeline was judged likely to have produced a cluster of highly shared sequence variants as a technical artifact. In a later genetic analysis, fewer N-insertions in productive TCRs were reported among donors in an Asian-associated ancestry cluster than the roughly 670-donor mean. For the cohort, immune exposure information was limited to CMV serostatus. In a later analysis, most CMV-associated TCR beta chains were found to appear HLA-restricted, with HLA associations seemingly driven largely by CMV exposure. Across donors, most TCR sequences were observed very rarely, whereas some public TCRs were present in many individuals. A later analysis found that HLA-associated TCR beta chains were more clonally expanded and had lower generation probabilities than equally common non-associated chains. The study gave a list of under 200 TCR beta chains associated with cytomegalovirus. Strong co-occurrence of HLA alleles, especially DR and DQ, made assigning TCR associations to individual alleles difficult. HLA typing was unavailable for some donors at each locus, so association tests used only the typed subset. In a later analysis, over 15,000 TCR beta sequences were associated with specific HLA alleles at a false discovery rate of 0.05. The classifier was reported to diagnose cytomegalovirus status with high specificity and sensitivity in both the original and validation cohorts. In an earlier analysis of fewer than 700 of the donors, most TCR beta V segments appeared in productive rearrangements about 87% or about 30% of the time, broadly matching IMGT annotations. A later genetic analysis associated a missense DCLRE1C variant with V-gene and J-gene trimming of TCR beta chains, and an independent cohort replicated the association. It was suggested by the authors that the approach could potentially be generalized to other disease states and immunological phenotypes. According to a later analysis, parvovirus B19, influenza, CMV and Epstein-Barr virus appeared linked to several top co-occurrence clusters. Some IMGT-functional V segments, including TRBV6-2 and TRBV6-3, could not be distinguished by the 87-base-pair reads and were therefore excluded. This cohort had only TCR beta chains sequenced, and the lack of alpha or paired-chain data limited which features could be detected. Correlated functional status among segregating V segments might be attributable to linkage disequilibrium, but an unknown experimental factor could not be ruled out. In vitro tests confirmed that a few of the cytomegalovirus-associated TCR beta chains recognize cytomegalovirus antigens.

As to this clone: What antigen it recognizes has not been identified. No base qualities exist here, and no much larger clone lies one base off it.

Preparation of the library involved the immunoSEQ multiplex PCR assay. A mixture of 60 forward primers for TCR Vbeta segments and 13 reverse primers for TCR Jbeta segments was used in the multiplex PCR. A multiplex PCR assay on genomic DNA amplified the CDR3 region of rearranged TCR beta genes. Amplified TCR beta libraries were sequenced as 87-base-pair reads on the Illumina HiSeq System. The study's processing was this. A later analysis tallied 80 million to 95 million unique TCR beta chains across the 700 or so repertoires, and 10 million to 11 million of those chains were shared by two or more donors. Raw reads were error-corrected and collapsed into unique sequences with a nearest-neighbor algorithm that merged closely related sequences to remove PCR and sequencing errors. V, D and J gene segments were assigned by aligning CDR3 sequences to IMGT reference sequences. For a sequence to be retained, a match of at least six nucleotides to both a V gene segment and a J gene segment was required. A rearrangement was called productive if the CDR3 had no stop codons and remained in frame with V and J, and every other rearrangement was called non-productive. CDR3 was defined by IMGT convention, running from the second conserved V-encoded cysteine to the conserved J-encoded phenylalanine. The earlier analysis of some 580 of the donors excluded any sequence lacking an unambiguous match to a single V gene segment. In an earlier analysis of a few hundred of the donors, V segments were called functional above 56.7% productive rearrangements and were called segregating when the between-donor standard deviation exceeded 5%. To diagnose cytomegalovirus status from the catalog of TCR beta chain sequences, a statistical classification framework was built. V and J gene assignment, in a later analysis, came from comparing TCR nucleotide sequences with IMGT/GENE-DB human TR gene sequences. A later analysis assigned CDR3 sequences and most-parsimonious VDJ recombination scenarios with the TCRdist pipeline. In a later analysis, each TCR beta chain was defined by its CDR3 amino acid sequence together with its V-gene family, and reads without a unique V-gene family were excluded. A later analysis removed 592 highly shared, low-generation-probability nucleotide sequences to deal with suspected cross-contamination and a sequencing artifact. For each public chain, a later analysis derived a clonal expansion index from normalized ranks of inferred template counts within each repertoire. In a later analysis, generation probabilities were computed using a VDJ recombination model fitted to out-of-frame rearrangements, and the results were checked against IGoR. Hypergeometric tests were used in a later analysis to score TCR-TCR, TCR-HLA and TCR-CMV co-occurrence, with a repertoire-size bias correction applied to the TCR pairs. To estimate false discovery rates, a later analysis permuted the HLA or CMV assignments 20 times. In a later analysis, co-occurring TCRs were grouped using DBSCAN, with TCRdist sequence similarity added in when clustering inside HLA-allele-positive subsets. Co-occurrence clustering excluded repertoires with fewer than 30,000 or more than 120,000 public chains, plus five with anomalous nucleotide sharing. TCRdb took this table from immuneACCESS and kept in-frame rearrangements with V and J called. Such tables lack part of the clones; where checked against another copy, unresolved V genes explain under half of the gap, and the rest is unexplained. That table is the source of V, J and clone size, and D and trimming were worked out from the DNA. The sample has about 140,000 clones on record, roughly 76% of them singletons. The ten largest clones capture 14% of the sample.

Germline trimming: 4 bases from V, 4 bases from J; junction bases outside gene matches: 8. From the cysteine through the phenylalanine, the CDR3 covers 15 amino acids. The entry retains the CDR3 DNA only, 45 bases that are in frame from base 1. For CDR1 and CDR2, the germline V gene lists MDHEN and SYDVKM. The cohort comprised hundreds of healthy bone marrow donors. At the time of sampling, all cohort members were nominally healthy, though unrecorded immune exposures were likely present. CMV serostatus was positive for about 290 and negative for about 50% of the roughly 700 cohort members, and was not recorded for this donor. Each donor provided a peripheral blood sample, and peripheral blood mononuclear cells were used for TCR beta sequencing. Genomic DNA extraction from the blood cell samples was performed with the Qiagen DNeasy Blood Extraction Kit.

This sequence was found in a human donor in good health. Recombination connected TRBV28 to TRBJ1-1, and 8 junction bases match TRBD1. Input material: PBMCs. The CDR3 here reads CASSSPTGEGTEAFF. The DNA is TGTGCCAGCAGTTCACCGACAGGGGAGGGCACTGAAGCTTTCTTT. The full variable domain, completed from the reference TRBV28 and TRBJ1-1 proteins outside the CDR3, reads DVKVTQSSRYLVKRTGEKVFLECVQDMDHENMFWYRQDPGLGLRLIYFSYDVKMKEKGDIPEGYSVSREKKERFSLILESASTNQTSMYLCASSSPTGEGTEAFFGQGTRLTVV.